The 18 T cell receptor beta chains below were found in one sample sequenced in a study of neoadjuvant nivolumab and ipilimumab in lung cancer. The table came from immunoSEQ multiplex PCR; TCRdb's copy has only in-frame clones and leaves some out. The sample shows tens of thousands of clones, more than 90% of them seen only once. Material: peripheral blood, obtained after neoadjuvant nivolumab, alone or with ipilimumab, at or shortly before surgery. These TCRs come from an adult with non-small cell lung cancer.

The V gene is TRBV10-3, the J gene TRBJ2-3; possible D gene TRBD2, 5 bases. The CDR3 has 14 amino acids. V lost 2 bases to trimming and J lost 4 bases, with 10 bases between them. CDR1 is ENHRY, CDR2 SYGVKD, per germline. CDR3 in amino acids: CAISEPGLSDTQYF. The CDR3, as DNA: TGTGCCATCAGTGAGCCAGGACTTTCAGATACGCAGTATTTT.

The CDR3 region is CASSQEPPSGSGTGELFF. The CDR3 DNA reads TGCGCCAGCAGCCAAGAACCCCCTAGCGGGAGTGGCACCGGGGAGCTGTTTTTT. V gene TRBV4-1 combines with J gene TRBJ2-2; TRBD2 matches 10 bases. Germline lookup yields CDR1 MGHRA and CDR2 YSYEKL. J gave up 4 bases and V 0 bases, and 8 bases lay outside the gene matches. The CDR3 totals 18 residues.

The chain carries TRBV5-1 and TRBJ2-5; TRBD2 agrees at 15 bases. This CDR3 has 17 residues. Germline V gives CDR1 SGHRS, CDR2 YFSETQ. V was clipped by 3 bases and J by 1 base; unmatched bases: 4. CDR3 region: CASSWRTSGRAQETQYF. DNA for the CDR3: TGCGCCAGCAGCTGGAGGACTAGCGGGAGGGCCCAAGAGACCCAGTACTTC.

V usage is TRBV6-6 and J usage is TRBJ2-5, with TRBD2 matching 8 bases. Germline CDR1 and CDR2: MNHNY and SVGAGI (reference sequence). V lost 4 bases, J lost 7 bases, and 11 bases stayed unmatched. This CDR3 comprises 15 residues. CDR3 in DNA: TGTGCCAGCAGTTCCGGGACTAGGACCGAGCCGACCCAGTACTTC. It is translated as CASSSGTRTEPTQYF.

The chain links TRBV18 to TRBJ2-5, with 14 bases fitting TRBD2. The CDR3 is 16 amino acids. CDR1 is KGHSH and CDR2 is LQKENI in the germline V gene. With 5 bases clipped from V and 4 bases from J, the junction kept 6 bases outside the gene matches. CDR3 sequence (DNA): TGTGCCAGCTCATCGGGACTAGCGGGAGTCTCAGAGACCCAGTACTTC. Its protein product is CASSSGLAGVSETQYF.

A single count supports this clone. The CDR3 here is CASSEVGTGVNGYTF. The CDR3, as DNA: TGTGCCAGCAGTGAAGTCGGAACAGGCGTCAATGGCTACACCTTC. The J gene is TRBJ1-2, the V gene TRBV6-1; possibly TRBD1 for D (5 bases). The CDR3 consists of 15 residues. The germline gives CDR1 MNHNS, CDR2 SASEGT. V dropped 1 base and J dropped 6 bases, with 15 bases sitting between them.

The chain employs TRBV29-1 and TRBJ2-3; 8 positions match TRBD2. This CDR3 spans 14 amino acids. Germline assignment: CDR1 SQVTM and CDR2 ANQGSEA. J was trimmed by 0 bases and V by 5 bases; bases with no gene match: 4. The CDR3 nucleotides read TGCAGCGTTTTCCCTAGCGGGAGCACAGATACGCAGTATTTT. It translates to CSVFPSGSTDTQYF.

The J gene is TRBJ2-1, the V gene TRBV6-5, with a tentative D call TRBD2 (6 bases). CDR3 size: 16 residues. V gave up 0 bases and J gave up 5 bases, with 14 bases separating them. The germline CDR1 and CDR2 sequences are MNHEY and SVGAGI. CDR3 residues: CASSYSSGERNNEQFF. The DNA of the CDR3 is TGTGCCAGCAGTTACTCGTCGGGGGAGAGGAACAATGAGCAGTTCTTC.

This clone was counted only a few times. The V and J genes are TRBV7-3 and TRBJ2-7; perhaps TRBD2 as D (6 bases). Trimming pared 2 bases from V and 6 bases from J, leaving 14 bases between. CDR1 and CDR2 (germline): SGHTA, FQGTGA. The CDR3 is 14 amino acids. DNA of the CDR3: TGTGCCAGCAGCTTACAGGCGGGACGCTTCGAGCAGTACTTC. This gives the protein CASSLQAGRFEQYF.

Only a few counts were recorded for this clone. This sequence joins TRBV11-2 and TRBJ2-3; no clear D. Germline V gene lookup returns CDR1 SGHAT and CDR2 FQNNGV. Trimming took off 5 bases at V and 6 bases at J, with 9 bases between the two ends. The CDR3 length is 12 residues. Written as DNA, the CDR3 is TGTGCCAGCAGCCTAAAGAGGGATACGCAGTATTTT. It translates to CASSLKRDTQYF.

This rearrangement joins TRBV6-1 to TRBJ2-7; D gene unclear. V gave up 8 bases and J gave up 2 bases, with 16 bases separating them. CDR1 MNHNS and CDR2 SASEGT come from the germline V gene. The CDR3 runs to 14 residues. The CDR3 region is CASRSGGQPYEQYF. The CDR3 DNA reads TGTGCCAGCCGTTCGGGTGGGCAGCCCTACGAGCAGTACTTC.

The rearrangement uses TRBV9 and TRBJ2-3; D might be TRBD1 (6 bases). From germline, CDR1 is SGDLS and CDR2 YYNGEE. The CDR3 covers 15 residues. Trimming took off 1 base at V and 5 bases at J, with 14 bases between the two ends. CDR3 protein: CASSVQQGVIDTQYF. CDR3 nucleotide sequence: TGTGCCAGCAGCGTACAACAGGGCGTAATAGATACGCAGTATTTT.

This clone came up once. The chain employs TRBV6-5 and TRBJ2-3, with 9 bases aligning to TRBD2. V lost 6 bases and J lost 5; bases outside the gene matches: 6. Germline V gene data show CDR1 as MNHEY and CDR2 as SVGAGI. CDR3 length: 14 residues. CDR3 coding DNA: TGTGCCAGCAGCGGCGGGAGGGCCATAGATACGCAGTATTTT. It translates to CASSGGRAIDTQYF.

The chain is built from TRBV5-1 and TRBJ2-3; a possible D gene is TRBD2 (6 bases). Trimming took 1 base from V and 6 from J, leaving 12 bases between them. Germline V lookup: CDR1 SGHRS, CDR2 YFSETQ. This CDR3 comprises 14 residues. The CDR3 here is CASSLTRREDTQYF. Written as DNA, the CDR3 is TGCGCCAGCAGCTTGACTAGGAGGGAGGATACGCAGTATTTT.

The chain links TRBV29-1 to TRBJ2-5; the D gene is possibly TRBD1 (6 bases). Germline V CDR1 and CDR2: SQVTM, ANQGSEA. The CDR3 is 14 residues long. Trimming removed 6 bases at V and 0 bases at J, with 14 bases between. The CDR3 nucleotides are TGCAGCGTCGCCCGACAGGCCTACCAAGAGACCCAGTACTTC. Amino acid sequence: CSVARQAYQETQYF.

V usage is TRBV5-1 and J usage is TRBJ1-1, with no clear D. Trimming took off 3 bases at V and 6 bases at J, with 12 bases between the two ends. The CDR3 is 13 residues long. Germline CDR1 and CDR2: SGHRS and YFSETQ. The CDR3 protein is CASSSRPGSEAFF. For the CDR3, the DNA is TGCGCCAGCAGCTCCAGACCTGGCTCTGAAGCTTTCTTT.

This rearrangement joins TRBV2 to TRBJ2-7; no clear D. V was trimmed by 0 bases and J by 2 bases, leaving 14 bases between them. Germline assignment: CDR1 SNHLY and CDR2 FYNNEI. CDR3 length: 16 amino acids. CDR3 DNA sequence: TGTGCCAGCAGTGAAGCGCTTGGTTTACCGACCTACGAGCAGTACTTC. Translating it yields CASSEALGLPTYEQYF.

This rearrangement joins TRBV29-1 to TRBJ1-2; D call uncertain. Germline CDR1 and CDR2: SQVTM and ANQGSEA. This CDR3 spans 15 amino acids. Deletions cut 0 bases from V and 4 bases from J, with 15 bases between. CDR3 in amino acids: CSVEDQLRHPYGYTF. The CDR3 DNA reads TGCAGCGTTGAAGATCAACTCAGACACCCCTATGGCTACACCTTC.